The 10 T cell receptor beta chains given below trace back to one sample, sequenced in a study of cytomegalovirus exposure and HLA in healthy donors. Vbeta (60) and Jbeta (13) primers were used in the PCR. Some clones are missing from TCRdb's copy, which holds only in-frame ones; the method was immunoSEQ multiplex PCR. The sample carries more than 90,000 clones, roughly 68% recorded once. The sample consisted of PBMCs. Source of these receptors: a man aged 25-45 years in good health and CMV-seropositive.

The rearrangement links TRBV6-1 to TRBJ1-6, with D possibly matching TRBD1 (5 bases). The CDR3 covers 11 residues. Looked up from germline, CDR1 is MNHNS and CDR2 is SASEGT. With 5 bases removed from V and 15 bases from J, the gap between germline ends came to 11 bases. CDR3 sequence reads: CASSRADSLHF. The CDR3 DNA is TGTGCCAGCAGTCGGGCTGACAGCCTCCACTTT.

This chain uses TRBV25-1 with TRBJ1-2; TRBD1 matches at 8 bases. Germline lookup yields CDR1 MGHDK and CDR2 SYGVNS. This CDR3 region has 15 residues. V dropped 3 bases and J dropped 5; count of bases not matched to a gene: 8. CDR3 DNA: TGTGCCAGCAGTGACATGACAGGGGCCGGGTATGGCTACACCTTC. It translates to CASSDMTGAGYGYTF.

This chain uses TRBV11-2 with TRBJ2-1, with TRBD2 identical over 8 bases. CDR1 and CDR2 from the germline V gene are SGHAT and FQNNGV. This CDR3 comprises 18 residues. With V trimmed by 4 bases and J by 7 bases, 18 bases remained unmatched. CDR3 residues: CASSSLLLAGHEGNEQFF. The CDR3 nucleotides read TGTGCCAGCAGCTCGCTTCTTCTAGCGGGCCACGAGGGGAATGAGCAGTTCTTC.

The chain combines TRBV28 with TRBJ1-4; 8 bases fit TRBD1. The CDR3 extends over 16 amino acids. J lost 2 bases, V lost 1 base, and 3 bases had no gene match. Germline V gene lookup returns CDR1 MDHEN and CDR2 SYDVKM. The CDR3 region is CASSLYRGATNEKLFF. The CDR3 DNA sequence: TGTGCCAGCAGTTTATACAGGGGGGCGACTAATGAAAAACTGTTTTTT.

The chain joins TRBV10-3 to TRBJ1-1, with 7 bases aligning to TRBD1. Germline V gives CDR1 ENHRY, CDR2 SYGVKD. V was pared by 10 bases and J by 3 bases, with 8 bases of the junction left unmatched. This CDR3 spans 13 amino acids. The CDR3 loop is CATTGEADTEAFF. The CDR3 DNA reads TGTGCCACAACAGGGGAGGCGGACACTGAAGCTTTCTTT.

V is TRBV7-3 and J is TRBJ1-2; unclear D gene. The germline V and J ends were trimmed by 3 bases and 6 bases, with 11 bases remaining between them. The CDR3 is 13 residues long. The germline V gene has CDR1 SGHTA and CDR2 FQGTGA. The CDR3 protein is CASSFEKEDGYTF. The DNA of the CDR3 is TGTGCCAGCAGCTTCGAGAAGGAGGATGGCTACACCTTC.

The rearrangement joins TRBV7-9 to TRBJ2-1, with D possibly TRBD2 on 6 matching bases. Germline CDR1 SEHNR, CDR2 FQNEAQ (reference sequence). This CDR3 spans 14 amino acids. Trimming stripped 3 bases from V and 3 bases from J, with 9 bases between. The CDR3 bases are TGTGCCAGCAGCTTGGAGGGGATCTACAATGAGCAGTTCTTC. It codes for CASSLEGIYNEQFF.

The chain's CDR3 is CASSWTGSNQPQHF. The DNA for the CDR3 is TGTGCCAGCAGCTGGACAGGGAGCAATCAGCCCCAGCATTTT. V and J are TRBV7-9 and TRBJ1-5, with 8 bases matching TRBD1. V shed 4 bases, J shed 1 base, and the junction held 0 bases outside the gene matches. This CDR3 is built from 14 residues. Germline V CDR1 and CDR2: SEHNR, FQNEAQ (reference sequence). The full variable domain, completed using reference TRBV7-9 and TRBJ1-5, is DTGVSQNPRHKITKRGQNVTFRCDPISEHNRLYWYRQTLGQGPEFLTYFQNEAQLEKSRLLSDRFSAERPKGSFSTLEIQRTEQGDSAMYLCASSWTGSNQPQHFGDGTRLSIL.

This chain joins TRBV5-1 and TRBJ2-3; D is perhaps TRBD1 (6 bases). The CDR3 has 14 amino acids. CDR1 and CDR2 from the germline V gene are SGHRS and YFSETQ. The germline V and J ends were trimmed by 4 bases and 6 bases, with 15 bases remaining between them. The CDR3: CASSPDAGEDTQYF. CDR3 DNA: TGCGCCAGCAGCCCCGACGCAGGGGAGGATACGCAGTATTTT.

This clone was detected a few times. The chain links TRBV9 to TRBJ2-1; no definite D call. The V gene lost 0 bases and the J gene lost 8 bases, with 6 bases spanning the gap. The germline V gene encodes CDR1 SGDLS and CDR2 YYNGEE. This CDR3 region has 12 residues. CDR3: CASSVAEDEQFF. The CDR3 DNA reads TGTGCCAGCAGCGTAGCTGAGGATGAGCAGTTCTTC.